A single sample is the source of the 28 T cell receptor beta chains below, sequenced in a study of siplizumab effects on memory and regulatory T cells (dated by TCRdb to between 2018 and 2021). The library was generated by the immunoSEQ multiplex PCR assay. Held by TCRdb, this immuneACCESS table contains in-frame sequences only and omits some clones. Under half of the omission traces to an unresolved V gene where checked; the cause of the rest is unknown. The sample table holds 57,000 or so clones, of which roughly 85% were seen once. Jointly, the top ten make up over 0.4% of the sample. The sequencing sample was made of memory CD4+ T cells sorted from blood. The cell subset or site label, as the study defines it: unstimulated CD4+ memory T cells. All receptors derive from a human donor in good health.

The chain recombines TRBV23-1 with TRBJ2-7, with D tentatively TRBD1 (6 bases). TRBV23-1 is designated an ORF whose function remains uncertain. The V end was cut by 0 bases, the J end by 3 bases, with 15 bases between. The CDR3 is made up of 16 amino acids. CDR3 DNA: TGCGCCAGCAGTCAATCCTCAGGGGTCGGGCTCTACGAGCAGTACTTC. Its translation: CASSQSSGVGLYEQYF.

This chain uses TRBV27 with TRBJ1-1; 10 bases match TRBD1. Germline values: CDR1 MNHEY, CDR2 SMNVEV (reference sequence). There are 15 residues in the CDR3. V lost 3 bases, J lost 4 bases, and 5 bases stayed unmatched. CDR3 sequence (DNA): TGTGCCAGCAGTTTCAGACAGGGGGCGATCACTGAAGCTTTCTTT. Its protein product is CASSFRQGAITEAFF.

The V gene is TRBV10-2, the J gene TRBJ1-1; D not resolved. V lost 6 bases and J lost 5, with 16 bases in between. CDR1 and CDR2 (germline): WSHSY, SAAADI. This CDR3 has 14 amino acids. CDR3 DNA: TGCGCCAGCAGGCCCGGGCCCAGGAGTACTGAAGCTTTCTTT. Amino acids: CASRPGPRSTEAFF.

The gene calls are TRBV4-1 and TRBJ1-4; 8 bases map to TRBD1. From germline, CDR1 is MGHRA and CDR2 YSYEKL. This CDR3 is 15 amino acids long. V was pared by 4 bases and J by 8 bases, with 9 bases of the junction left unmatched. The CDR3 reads CASSRPDREGEKLFF. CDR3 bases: TGCGCCAGCAGCCGCCCGGACAGGGAGGGGGAAAAACTGTTTTTT.

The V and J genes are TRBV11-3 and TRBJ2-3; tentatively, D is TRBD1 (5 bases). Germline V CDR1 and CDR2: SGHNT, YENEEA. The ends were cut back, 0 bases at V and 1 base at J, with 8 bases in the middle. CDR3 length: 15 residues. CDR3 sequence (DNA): TGTGCCAGCAGCTTAGATCAGGGCGGCACAGATACGCAGTATTTT. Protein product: CASSLDQGGTDTQYF. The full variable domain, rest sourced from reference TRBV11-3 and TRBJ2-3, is EAGVVQSPRYKIIEKKQPVAFWCNPISGHNTLYWYLQNLGQGPELLIRYENEEAVDDSQLPKDRFSAERLKGVDSTLKIQPAELGDSAVYLCASSLDQGGTDTQYFGPGTRLTVL.

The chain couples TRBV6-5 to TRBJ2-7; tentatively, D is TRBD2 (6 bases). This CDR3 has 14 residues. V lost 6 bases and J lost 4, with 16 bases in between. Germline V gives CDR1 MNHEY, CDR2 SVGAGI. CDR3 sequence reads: CASREGLPSYEQYF. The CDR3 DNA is TGTGCCAGCAGGGAAGGACTACCCAGTTACGAGCAGTACTTC.

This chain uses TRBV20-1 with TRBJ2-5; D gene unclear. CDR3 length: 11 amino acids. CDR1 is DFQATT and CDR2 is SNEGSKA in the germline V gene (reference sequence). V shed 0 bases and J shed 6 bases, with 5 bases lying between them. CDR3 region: CSAREVQTQYF. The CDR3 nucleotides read TGCAGTGCTAGAGAAGTGCAGACCCAGTACTTC.

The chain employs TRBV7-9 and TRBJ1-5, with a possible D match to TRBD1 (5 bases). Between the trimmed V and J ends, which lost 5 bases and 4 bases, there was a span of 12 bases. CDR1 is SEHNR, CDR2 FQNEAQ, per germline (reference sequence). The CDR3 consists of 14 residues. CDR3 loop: CASSPGTVNQPQHF. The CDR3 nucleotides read TGTGCCAGCAGCCCCGGGACGGTAAATCAGCCCCAGCATTTT.

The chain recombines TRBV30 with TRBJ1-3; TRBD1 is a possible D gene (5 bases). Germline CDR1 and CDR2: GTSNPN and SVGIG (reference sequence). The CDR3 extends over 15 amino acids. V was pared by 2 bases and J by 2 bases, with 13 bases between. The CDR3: CAWSRGSNTGNTIYF. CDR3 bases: TGTGCCTGGAGTAGGGGCAGTAACACTGGAAACACCATATATTTT.

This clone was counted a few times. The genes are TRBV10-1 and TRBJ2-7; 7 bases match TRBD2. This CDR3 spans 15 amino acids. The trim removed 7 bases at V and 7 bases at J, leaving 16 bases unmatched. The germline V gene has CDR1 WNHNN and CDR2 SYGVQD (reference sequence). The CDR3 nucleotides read TGCGCCAGCATCCCAGCTAGCGGAGGAATGTGTGAGCAGTACTTC. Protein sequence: CASIPASGGMCEQYF.

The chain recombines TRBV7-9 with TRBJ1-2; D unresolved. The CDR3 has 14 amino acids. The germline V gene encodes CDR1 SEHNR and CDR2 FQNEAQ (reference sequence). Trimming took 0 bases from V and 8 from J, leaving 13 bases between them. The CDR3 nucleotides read TGTGCCAGCAGCTTAGCCCAGAATACGGGCGGCTACACCTTC. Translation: CASSLAQNTGGYTF.

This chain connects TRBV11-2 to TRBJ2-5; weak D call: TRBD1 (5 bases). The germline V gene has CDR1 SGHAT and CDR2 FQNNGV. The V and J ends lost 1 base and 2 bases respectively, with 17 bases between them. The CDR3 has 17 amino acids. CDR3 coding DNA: TGTGCCAGCAGCTTAGGGAAAACAGGACGGATTCAAGAGACCCAGTACTTC. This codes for CASSLGKTGRIQETQYF.

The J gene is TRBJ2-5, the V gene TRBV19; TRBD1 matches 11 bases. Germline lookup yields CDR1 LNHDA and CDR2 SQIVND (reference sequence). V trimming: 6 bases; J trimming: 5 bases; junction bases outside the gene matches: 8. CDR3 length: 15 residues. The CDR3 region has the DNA TGTGCCAGTAGGGGGGGACAGGGGGAATTGGAGACCCAGTACTTC. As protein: CASRGGQGELETQYF.

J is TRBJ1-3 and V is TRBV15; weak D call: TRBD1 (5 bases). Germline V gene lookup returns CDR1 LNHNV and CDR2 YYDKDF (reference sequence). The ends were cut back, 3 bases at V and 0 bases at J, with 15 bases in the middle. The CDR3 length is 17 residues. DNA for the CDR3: TGTGCCACCAGCAGCGACCTCGGGACTCGCTCTGGAAACACCATATATTTT. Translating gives CATSSDLGTRSGNTIYF. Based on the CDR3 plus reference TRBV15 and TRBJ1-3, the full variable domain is DAMVIQNPRYQVTQFGKPVTLSCSQTLNHNVMYWYQQKSSQAPKLLFHYYDKDFNNEADTPDNFQSRRPNTSFCFLDIRSPGLGDTAMYLCATSSDLGTRSGNTIYFGEGSWLTVV.

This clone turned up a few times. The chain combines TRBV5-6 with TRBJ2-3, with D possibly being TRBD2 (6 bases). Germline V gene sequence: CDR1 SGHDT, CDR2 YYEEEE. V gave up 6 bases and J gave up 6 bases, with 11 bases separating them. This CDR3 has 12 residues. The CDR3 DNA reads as TGTGCCAGCACCGGGACTTACGATACGCAGTATTTT. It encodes CASTGTYDTQYF.

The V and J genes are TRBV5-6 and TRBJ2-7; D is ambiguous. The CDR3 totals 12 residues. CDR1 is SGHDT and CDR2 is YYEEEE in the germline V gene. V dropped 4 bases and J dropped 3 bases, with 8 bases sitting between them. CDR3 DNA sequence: TGTGCCAGCAGCATCTCGGGCTACGAGCAGTACTTC. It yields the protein CASSISGYEQYF.

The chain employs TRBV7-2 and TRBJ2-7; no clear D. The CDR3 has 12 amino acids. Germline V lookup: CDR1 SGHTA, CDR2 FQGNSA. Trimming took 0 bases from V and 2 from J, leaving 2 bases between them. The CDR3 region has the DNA TGTGCCAGCAGCTTAGCCCCCTACGAGCAGTACTTC. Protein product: CASSLAPYEQYF. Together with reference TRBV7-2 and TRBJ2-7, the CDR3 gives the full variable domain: GAGVSQSPSNKVTEKGKDVELRCDPISGHTALYWYRQSLGQGLEFLIYFQGNSAPDKSGLPSDRFSAERTGGSVSTLTIQRTQQEDSAVYLCASSLAPYEQYFGPGTRLTVT.

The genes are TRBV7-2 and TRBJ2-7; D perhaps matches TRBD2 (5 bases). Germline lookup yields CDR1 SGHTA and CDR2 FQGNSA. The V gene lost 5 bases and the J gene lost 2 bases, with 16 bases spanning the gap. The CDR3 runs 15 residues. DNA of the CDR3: TGTGCCAGCAGCCCTACGAGGACTGCGGCCTACGAGCAGTACTTC. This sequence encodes CASSPTRTAAYEQYF.

CDR3 sequence (DNA): TGTGCCAGCAGCTTGACTTCCGGACAGTTGAACACTGAAGCTTTCTTT. Translating it yields CASSLTSGQLNTEAFF. The V gene is TRBV11-1, the J gene TRBJ1-1, with D perhaps matching TRBD1 (6 bases). The CDR3 runs 16 residues. Trimming pared 3 bases from V and 0 bases from J, leaving 14 bases between. CDR1 and CDR2 from the germline V gene are SGHAT and FQDESV (reference sequence).

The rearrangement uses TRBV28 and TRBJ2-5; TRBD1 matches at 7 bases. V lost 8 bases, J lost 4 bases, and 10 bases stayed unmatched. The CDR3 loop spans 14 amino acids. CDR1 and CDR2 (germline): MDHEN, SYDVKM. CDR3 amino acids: CASRPQGGGETQYF. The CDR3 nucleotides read TGTGCCAGCCGACCCCAAGGGGGCGGAGAGACCCAGTACTTC.

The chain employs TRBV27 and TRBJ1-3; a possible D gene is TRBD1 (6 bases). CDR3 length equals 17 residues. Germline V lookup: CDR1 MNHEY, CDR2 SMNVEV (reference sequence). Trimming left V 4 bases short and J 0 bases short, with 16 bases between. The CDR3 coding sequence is TGTGCCAGCAGTTACGTCGGGGCAGGGGACTCTGGAAACACCATATATTTT. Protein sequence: CASSYVGAGDSGNTIYF.

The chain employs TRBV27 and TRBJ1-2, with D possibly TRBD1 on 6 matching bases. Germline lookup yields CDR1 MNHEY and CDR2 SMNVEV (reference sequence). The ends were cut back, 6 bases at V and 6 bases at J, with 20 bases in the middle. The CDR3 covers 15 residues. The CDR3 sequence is CASSRGQIGWDGYTF. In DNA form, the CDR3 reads TGTGCCAGCAGCCGAGGACAGATAGGGTGGGATGGCTACACCTTC.

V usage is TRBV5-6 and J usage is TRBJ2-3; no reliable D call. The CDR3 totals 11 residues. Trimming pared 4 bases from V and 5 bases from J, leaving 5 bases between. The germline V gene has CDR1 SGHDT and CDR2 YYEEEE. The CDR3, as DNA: TGTGCCAGCAGCACAAGAGATACGCAGTATTTT. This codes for CASSTRDTQYF.

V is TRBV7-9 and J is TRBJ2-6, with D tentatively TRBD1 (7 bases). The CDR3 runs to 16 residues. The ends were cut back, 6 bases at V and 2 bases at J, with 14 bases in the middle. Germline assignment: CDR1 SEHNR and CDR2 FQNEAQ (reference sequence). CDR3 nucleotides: TGTGCCAGCAGTGTAGGGGGGACAGCTGGGGCCAACGTCCTGACTTTC. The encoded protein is CASSVGGTAGANVLTF.

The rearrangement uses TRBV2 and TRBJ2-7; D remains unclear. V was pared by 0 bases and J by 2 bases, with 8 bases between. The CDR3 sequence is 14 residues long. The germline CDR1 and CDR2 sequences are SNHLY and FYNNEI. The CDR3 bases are TGTGCCAGCAGTGAAGCCAACGCGCCCTACGAGCAGTACTTC. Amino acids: CASSEANAPYEQYF.

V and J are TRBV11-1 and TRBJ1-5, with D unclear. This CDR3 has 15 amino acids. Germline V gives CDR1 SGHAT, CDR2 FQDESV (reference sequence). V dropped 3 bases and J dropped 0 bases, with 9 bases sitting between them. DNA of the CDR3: TGTGCCAGCAGCTTCAACGGCAATAGCAATCAGCCCCAGCATTTT. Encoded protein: CASSFNGNSNQPQHF.

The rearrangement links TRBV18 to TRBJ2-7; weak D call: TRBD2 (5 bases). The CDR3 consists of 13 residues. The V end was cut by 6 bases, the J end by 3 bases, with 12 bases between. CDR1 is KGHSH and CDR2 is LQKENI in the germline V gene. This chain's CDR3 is CASSQLEVYEQYF. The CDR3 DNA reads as TGTGCCAGCTCGCAACTAGAAGTCTACGAGCAGTACTTC.

This CDR3 is CASSWGQGIETEAFF. CDR3 in DNA: TGCGCCAGCAGCTGGGGACAGGGTATCGAAACTGAAGCTTTCTTT. The chain uses TRBV5-1 and TRBJ1-1; TRBD1 agrees at 9 bases. Germline CDR1 and CDR2: SGHRS and YFSETQ. This CDR3 comprises 15 residues. The trim removed 3 bases at V and 5 bases at J, leaving 8 bases unmatched.